Below are 5 T cell receptor beta chains sequenced from a single sample in a study of a mutant IDH1 vaccine in newly diagnosed glioma (dated by TCRdb to the early 2020s). The sample's time point label is to be understood as: week 47, end of study. A 20-mer mutant IDH1 peptide at 300 micrograms in Montanide made up each vaccine dose, which was injected subcutaneously together with topical imiquimod. These receptors' antigens are unknown. Receptor amplification or capture employed the immunoSEQ multiplex PCR assay. TCRdb holds this immuneACCESS table with in-frame rearrangements only. Some clones are missing; in checked studies, unresolved V genes explain under half, and the rest has no known cause. Across this sample there are roughly 38,000 clones, with 82% seen only once. The ten top clones hold 15% to 20% of the sample. The specimen comprised PBMCs, sampled from a glioma patient whose treatment included an IDH1 peptide vaccine. The receptors stem from a man aged 18 to 30 with glioma. Some clones in this sample may be carry-over from other donors' samples.

The chain recombines TRBV7-2 with TRBJ2-4; 7 nucleotides align to TRBD1. CDR1 is SGHTA, CDR2 FQGNSA, per germline. This CDR3 is 16 amino acids long. With V trimmed by 1 base and J by 0 bases, 3 bases remained unmatched. The chain's CDR3 is CASSLEGQLAKNIQYF. As DNA, the CDR3 is TGTGCCAGCAGCTTAGAGGGACAGCTAGCCAAAAACATTCAGTACTTC.

This chain joins TRBV12-5 and TRBJ2-1, with TRBD2 identical over 9 bases. The CDR3 loop spans 19 amino acids. Germline-derived CDR1 and CDR2 are LGHNT and FRNRAP. V dropped 2 bases and J dropped 3; count of bases not matched to a gene: 14. The CDR3 spells CASGLSPGVSGSLYNEQFF. The CDR3 DNA reads TGTGCTAGTGGTTTGTCCCCCGGGGTTAGCGGGAGCCTCTACAATGAGCAGTTCTTC.

This clone occurred once. The chain combines TRBV15 with TRBJ2-1; TRBD2 matches 10 bases. Germline CDR1 and CDR2: LNHNV and YYDKDF (reference sequence). Trimming at V came to 3 bases and at J to 8 bases, leaving 4 bases not matched to a gene. CDR3 length equals 14 residues. The CDR3 bases are TGTGCCACCAGCAGCGAGCGGGGGGGCTATGAGCAGTTCTTC. Translation gives CATSSERGGYEQFF.

The chain uses TRBV30 and TRBJ2-2; 13 bases map to TRBD2. The CDR3 has 17 amino acids. J gave up 1 base and V 0 bases, and 2 bases lay outside the gene matches. CDR1 GTSNPN and CDR2 SVGIG come from the germline V gene (reference sequence). As DNA, the CDR3 is TGTGCCTGGAGTGTTGGGACTAGCGGGGAGAACACCGGGGAGCTGTTTTTT. Translating gives CAWSVGTSGENTGELFF.

A remark on this clone: At one boundary the junction diverges from the germline segment, which might be a read error. This chain connects TRBV7-7 to TRBJ2-7, with a weak D call TRBD2 (5 bases). The CDR3 has 15 residues. Germline assignment: CDR1 SSHAT and CDR2 FNYEAQ (reference sequence). In DNA form, the CDR3 reads TGTGCTAGCAGCTTAGCGTGGTCAGATGTAGACGAGCAGTACTTC. It encodes CASSLAWSDVDEQYF. Full variable domain (remainder filled in from reference TRBV7-7 and TRBJ2-7): GAGVSQSPRYKVTKRGQDVTLRCDPISSHATLYWYQQALGQGPEFLTYFNYEAQPDKSGLPSDRFSAERPEGSISTLTIQRTEQRDSAMYRCASSLAWSDVDEQYFGPGTRLTVT.